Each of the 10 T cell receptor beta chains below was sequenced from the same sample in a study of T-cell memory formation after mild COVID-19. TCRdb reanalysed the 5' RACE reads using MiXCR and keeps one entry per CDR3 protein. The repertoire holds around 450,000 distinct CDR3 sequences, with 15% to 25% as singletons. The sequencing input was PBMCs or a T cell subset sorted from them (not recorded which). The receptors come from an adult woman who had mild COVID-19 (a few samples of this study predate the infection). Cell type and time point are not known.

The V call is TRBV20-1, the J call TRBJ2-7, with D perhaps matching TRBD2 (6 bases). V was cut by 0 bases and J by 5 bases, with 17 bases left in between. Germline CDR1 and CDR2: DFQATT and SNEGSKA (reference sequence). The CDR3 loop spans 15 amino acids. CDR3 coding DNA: TGCAGTGCTAGAGATCCGACGGCGGGGAAGGACGAGCAGTACTTC. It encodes CSARDPTAGKDEQYF.

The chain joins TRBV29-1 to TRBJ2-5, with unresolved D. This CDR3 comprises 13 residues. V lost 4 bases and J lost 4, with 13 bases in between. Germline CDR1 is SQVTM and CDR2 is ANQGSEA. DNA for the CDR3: TGCAGCGTTGTGAGTGGGTTGGGAGAGACCCAGTACTTC. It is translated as CSVVSGLGETQYF.

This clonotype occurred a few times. The CDR3, as DNA: TGCAGTGCTAGAGTAGGACTCCAAGGGGAAGCTTTCTTT. It translates to CSARVGLQGEAFF. This chain links TRBV20-1 with TRBJ1-1; D gene uncertain. With 1 base removed from V and 8 bases from J, the gap between germline ends came to 14 bases. Germline loops: CDR1 DFQATT, CDR2 SNEGSKA (reference sequence). This CDR3 has 13 amino acids.

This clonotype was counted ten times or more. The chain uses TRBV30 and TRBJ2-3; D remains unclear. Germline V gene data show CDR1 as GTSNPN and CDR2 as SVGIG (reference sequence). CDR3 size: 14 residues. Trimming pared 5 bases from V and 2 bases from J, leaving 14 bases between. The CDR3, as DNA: TGTGCCTGGGGGATACAGCGATACACAGATACGCAGTATTTT. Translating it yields CAWGIQRYTDTQYF.

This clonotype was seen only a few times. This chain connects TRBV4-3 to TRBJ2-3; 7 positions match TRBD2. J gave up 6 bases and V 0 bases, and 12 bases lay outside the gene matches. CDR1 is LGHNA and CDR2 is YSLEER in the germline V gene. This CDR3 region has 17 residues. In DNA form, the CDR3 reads TGCGCCAGCAGCCAAGAACCGGCGGGAGTTGTGGCGGATACGCAGTATTTT. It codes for CASSQEPAGVVADTQYF.

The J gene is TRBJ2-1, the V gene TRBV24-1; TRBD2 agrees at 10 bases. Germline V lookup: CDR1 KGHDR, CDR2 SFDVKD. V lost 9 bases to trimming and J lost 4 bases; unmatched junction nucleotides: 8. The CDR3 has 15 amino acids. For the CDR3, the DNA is TGTGCCACCGAGATAGCGGGAGGAGATTACAATGAGCAGTTCTTC. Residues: CATEIAGGDYNEQFF.

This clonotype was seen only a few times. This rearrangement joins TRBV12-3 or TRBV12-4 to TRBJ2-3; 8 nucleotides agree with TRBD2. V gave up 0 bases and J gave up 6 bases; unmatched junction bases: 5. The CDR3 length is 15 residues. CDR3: CASSLARGVADTQYF. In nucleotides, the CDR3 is TGTGCCAGCAGTTTAGCGCGGGGGGTGGCGGATACGCAGTATTTT.

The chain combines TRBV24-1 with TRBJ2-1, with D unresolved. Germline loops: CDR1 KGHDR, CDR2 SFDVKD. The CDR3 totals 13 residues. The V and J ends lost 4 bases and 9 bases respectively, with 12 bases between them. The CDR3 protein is CATSENSMAEQFF. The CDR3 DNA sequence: TGTGCCACCAGTGAGAACAGTATGGCTGAGCAGTTCTTC.

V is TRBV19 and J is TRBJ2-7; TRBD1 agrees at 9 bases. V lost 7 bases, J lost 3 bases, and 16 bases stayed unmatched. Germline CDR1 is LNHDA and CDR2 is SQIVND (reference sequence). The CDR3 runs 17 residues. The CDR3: CASTPGQGTIRSYEQYF. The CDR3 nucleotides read TGTGCCAGTACCCCCGGACAGGGGACGATTAGAAGCTACGAGCAGTACTTC.

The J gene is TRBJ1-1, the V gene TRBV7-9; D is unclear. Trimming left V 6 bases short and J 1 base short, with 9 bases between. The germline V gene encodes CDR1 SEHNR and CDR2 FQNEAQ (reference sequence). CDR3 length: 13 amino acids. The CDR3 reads CASRPAGNTEAFF. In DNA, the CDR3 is TGTGCCAGCAGACCTGCGGGGAACACTGAAGCTTTCTTT.